This T cell receptor beta chain originates from a study of OX40 agonist ivuxolimab in advanced cancers. Overall study findings and caveats: Nonresponders included some who also had low normalized T-cell clonal expansion.

Sequencing was performed with immunoSEQ multiplex PCR; in TCRdb, only in-frame clones are kept and a portion is missing. Of approximately 67,000 clones listed, roughly 87% are singletons. This CDR3 is built from 16 residues. The V segment lost 2 bases and the J segment 2 bases; nucleotides outside the gene matches: 7. Germline CDR1 SGHNT, CDR2 YYREEE (reference sequence). Turning to this clone: Its antigen is as yet unknown.

The chain employs TRBV5-4 and TRBJ2-5; TRBD1 matches 9 bases. The material sequenced was CD4+ or CD8+ T cells sorted from blood, taken in a trial of the OX40 agonist ivuxolimab. The receptor was isolated from an adult with an advanced solid tumor such as melanoma, head and neck, liver or kidney cancer. The CDR3 protein is CASSFPDRGTQETQYF. The CDR3 DNA sequence: TGTGCCAGCAGCTTCCCGGACAGGGGCACTCAAGAGACCCAGTACTTC.